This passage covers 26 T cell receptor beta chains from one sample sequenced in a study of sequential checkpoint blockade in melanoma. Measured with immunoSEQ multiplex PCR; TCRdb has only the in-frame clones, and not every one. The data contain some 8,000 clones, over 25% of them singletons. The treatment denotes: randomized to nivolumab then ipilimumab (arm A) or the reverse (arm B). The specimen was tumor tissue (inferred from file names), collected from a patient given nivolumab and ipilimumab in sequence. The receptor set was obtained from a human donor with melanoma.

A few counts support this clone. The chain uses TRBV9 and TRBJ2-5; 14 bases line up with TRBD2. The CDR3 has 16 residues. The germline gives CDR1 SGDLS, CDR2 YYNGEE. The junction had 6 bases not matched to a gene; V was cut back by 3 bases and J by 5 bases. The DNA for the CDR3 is TGTGCCAGCAGCGGACTAGCGGGAGGGCCGGGGGAGACCCAGTACTTC. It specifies CASSGLAGGPGETQYF. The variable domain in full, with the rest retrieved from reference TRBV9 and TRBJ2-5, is DSGVTQTPKHLITATGQRVTLRCSPRSGDLSVYWYQQSLDQGLQFLIQYYNGEERAKGNILERFSAQQFPDLHSELNLSSLELGDSALYFCASSGLAGGPGETQYFGPGTRLLVL.

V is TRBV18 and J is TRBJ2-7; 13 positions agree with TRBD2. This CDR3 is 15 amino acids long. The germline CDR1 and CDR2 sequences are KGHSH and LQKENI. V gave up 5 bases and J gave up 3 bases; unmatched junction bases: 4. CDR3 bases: TGTGCCAGCTCAGGCGGGACTAGCGGGAACTACGAGCAGTACTTC. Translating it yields CASSGGTSGNYEQYF.

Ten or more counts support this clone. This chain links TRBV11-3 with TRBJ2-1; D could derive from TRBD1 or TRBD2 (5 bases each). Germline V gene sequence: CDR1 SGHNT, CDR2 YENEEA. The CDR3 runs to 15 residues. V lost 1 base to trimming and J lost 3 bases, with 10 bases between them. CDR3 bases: TGTGCCAGCAGCTTAGGTGGGACGGGCTACAATGAGCAGTTCTTC. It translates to CASSLGGTGYNEQFF. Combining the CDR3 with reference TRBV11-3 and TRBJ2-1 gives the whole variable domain EAGVVQSPRYKIIEKKQPVAFWCNPISGHNTLYWYLQNLGQGPELLIRYENEEAVDDSQLPKDRFSAERLKGVDSTLKIQPAELGDSAVYLCASSLGGTGYNEQFFGPGTRLTVL.

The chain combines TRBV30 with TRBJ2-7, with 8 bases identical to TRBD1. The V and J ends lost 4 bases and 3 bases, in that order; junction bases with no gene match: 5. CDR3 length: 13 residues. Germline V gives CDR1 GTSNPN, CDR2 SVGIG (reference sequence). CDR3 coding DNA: TGTGCCTGGAAGGGGACAGGAGACTACGAGCAGTACTTC. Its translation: CAWKGTGDYEQYF.

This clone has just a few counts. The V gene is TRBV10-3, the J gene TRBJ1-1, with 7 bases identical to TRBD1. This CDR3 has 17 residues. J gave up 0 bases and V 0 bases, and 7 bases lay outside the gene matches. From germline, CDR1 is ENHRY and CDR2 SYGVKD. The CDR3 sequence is CAISESRGRGMNTEAFF. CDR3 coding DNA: TGTGCCATCAGTGAGTCGAGAGGCAGGGGGATGAACACTGAAGCTTTCTTT.

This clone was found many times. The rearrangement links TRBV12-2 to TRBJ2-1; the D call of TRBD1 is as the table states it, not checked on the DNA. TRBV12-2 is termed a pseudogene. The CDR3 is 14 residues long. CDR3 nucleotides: TGTGCCAGTTCGTGGACAGGGGACGCCAATGAGCAGTTCTTC. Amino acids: CASSWTGDANEQFF.

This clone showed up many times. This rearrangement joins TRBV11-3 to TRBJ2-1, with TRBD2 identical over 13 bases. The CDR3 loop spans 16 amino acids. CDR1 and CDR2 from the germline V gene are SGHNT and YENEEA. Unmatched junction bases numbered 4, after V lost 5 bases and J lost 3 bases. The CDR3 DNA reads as TGTGCCAGCAGCCTGGGACTAGCGGGAATCTACAATGAGCAGTTCTTC. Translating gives CASSLGLAGIYNEQFF.

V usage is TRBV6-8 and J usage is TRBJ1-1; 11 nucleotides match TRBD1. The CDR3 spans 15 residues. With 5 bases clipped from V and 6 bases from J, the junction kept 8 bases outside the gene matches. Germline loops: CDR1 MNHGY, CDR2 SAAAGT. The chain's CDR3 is CASSNQGQGGPEAFF. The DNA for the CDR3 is TGTGCCAGCAGTAACCAGGGACAGGGGGGCCCTGAAGCTTTCTTT.

The CDR3 region has the DNA TGTGCCAGTAGGGCGACGAGCACAGATACGCAGTATTTT. Protein: CASRATSTDTQYF. The rearrangement joins TRBV19 to TRBJ2-3; D unclear. Germline CDR1 is LNHDA and CDR2 is SQIVND (reference sequence). The CDR3 extends over 13 amino acids. The ends were cut back, 6 bases at V and 0 bases at J, with 7 bases in the middle.

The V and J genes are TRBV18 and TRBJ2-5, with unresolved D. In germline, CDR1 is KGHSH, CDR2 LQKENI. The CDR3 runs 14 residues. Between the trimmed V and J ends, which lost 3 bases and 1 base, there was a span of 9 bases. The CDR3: CASSPRTGQETQYF. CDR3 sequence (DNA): TGTGCCAGCTCACCTCGAACGGGCCAAGAGACCCAGTACTTC.

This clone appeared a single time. The chain's CDR3 is CASKETGGSGNTIYF. The CDR3, as DNA: TGTGCCAGTAAAGAAACAGGGGGTAGTGGAAACACCATATATTTT. The genes are TRBV19 and TRBJ1-3, with TRBD1 matching 8 bases. CDR3 length: 15 amino acids. V trimming: 7 bases; J trimming: 3 bases; junction bases outside the gene matches: 8. The germline CDR1 and CDR2 sequences are LNHDA and SQIVND (reference sequence).

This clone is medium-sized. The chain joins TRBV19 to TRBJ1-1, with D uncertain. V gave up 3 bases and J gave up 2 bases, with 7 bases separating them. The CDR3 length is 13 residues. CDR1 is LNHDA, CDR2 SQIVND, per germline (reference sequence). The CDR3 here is CASSISINTEAFF. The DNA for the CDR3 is TGTGCCAGTAGTATTAGTATTAACACTGAAGCTTTCTTT.

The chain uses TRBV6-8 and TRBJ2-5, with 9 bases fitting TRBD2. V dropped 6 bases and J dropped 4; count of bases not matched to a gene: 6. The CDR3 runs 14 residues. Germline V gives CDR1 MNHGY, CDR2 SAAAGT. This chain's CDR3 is CASRVAGAGETQYF. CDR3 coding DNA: TGTGCCAGCAGGGTAGCGGGGGCCGGAGAGACCCAGTACTTC.

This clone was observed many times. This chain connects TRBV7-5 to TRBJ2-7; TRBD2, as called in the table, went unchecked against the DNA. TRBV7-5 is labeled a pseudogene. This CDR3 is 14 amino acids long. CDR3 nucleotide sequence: TGTGCCAGCAGCTTTAGCGGGAGAAGATACGAGCAGTACTTC. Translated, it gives CASSFSGRRYEQYF.

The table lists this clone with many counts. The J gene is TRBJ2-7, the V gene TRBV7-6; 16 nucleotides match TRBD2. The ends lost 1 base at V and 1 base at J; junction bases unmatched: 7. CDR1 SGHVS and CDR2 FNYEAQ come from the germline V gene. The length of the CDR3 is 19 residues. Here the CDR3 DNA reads TGTGCCAGCAGCTTAGTCGCGGGACTAGCGGGAGGGCCGTCCTACGAGCAGTACTTC. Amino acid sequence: CASSLVAGLAGGPSYEQYF.

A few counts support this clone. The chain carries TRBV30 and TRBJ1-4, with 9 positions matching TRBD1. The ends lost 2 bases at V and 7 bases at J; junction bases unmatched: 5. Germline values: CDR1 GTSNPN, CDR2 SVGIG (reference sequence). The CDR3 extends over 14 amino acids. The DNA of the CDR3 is TGTGCCTGGAGTCTAGGGACAGGGTTTGAAAAACTGTTTTTT. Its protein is CAWSLGTGFEKLFF.

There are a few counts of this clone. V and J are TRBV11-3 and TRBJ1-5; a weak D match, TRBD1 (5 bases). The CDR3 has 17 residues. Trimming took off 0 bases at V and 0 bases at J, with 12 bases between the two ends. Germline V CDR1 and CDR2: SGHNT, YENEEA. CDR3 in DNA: TGTGCCAGCAGCTTAGATTCGGGGGAGTATAGCAATCAGCCCCAGCATTTT. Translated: CASSLDSGEYSNQPQHF.

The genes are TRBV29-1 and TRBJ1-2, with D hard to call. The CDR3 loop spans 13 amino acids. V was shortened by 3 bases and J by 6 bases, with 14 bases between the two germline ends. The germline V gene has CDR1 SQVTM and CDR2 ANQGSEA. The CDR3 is CSVERGLLDGYTF. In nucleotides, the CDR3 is TGCAGCGTTGAGAGAGGGTTGCTAGATGGCTACACCTTC.

Here the CDR3 reads CAWHKGNVNTEAFF. The CDR3 DNA follows: TGTGCCTGGCATAAAGGCAATGTGAACACTGAAGCTTTCTTT. The chain recombines TRBV30 with TRBJ1-1; D remains unclear. The CDR3 has 14 residues. The V end lost 5 bases, the J end lost 0 bases, and 13 bases lay between the germline ends. Germline V lookup: CDR1 GTSNPN, CDR2 SVGIG (reference sequence).

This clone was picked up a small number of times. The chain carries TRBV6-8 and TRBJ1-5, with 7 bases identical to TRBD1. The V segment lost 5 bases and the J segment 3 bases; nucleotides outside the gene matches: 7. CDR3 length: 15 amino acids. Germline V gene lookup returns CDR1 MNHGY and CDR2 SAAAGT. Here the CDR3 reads CASSRDSGFNQPQHF. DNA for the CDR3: TGTGCCAGCAGTAGGGACAGTGGATTCAATCAGCCCCAGCATTTT.

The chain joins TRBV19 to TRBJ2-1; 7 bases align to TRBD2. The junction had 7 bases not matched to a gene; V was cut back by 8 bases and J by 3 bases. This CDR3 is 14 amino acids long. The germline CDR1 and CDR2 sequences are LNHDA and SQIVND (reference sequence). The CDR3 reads CASQHRDYYNEQFF. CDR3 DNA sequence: TGTGCCAGTCAACACCGGGACTACTACAATGAGCAGTTCTTC.

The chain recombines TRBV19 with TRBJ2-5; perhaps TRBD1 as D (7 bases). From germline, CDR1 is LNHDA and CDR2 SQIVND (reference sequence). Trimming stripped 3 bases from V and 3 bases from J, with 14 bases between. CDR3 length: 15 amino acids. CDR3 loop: CASSMRRGLKETQYF. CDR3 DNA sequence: TGTGCCAGTAGTATGAGGAGGGGGCTTAAAGAGACCCAGTACTTC.

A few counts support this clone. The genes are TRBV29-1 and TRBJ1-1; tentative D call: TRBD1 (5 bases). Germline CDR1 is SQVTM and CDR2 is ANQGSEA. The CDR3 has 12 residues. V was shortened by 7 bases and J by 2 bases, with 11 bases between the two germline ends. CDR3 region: CSARQTNTEAFF. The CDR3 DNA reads TGCAGCGCGCGACAGACTAACACTGAAGCTTTCTTT. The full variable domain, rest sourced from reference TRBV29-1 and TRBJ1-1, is SAVISQKPSRDICQRGTSLTIQCQVDSQVTMMFWYRQQPGQSLTLIATANQGSEATYESGFVIDKFPISRPNLTFSTLTVSNMSPEDSSIYLCSARQTNTEAFFGQGTRLTVV.

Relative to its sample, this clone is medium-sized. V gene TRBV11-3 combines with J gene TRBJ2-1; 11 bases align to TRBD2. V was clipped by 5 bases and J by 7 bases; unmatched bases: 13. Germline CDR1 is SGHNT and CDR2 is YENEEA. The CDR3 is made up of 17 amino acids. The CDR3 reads CASSQGVAGGPRNEQFF. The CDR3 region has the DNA TGTGCCAGCAGCCAGGGGGTAGCGGGAGGGCCGCGAAATGAGCAGTTCTTC.

The CDR3 DNA follows: TGCGCCAGCAACCGCAGACAGAACACTGAAGCTTTCTTT. It codes for CASNRRQNTEAFF. The chain carries TRBV23-1 and TRBJ1-1, with D uncertain. TRBV23-1 is assigned to the ORF class and has an uncertain function. The CDR3 consists of 13 residues. The V gene lost 7 bases and the J gene lost 1 base, with 10 bases spanning the gap.

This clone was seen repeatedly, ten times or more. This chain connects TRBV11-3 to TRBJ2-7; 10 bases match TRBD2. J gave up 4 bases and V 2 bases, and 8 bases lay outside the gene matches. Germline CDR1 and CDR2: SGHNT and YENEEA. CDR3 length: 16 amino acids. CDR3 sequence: CASSLSIGLAAYEQYF. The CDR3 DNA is TGTGCCAGCAGCTTATCCATCGGACTAGCGGCTTACGAGCAGTACTTC.